The 2 T cell receptor beta chains listed next were all sequenced from one sample in a study of blood T cell repertoires in COVID-19. This table comes from immunoSEQ multiplex PCR, and its TCRdb copy is limited to in-frame clones, with some not included. The sample has around 270,000 clones, roughly 84% seen once. The specimen was peripheral blood. The source of these receptors is a woman between 40 and 55 years old who had recovered from COVID-19.

This clone was seen only a few times. The CDR3 loop is CASSLGVTNYGYTF. CDR3 coding DNA: TGTGCCAGCAGCTTAGGCGTCACTAACTATGGCTACACCTTC. The chain employs TRBV11-2 and TRBJ1-2, with no clear D. This CDR3 comprises 14 residues. Germline V gene data show CDR1 as SGHAT and CDR2 as FQNNGV. Between the trimmed V and J ends, which lost 1 base and 0 bases, there was a span of 6 bases.

This clone has more than one count but fewer than ten. The genes are TRBV7-8 and TRBJ1-1; no definite D call. Looked up from germline, CDR1 is SGHVS and CDR2 is FQNEAQ. The CDR3 covers 13 residues. Trimming left V 5 bases short and J 7 bases short, with 14 bases between. CDR3: CASSARTEGEAFF. CDR3 nucleotides: TGTGCCAGCAGCGCGAGAACGGAGGGTGAAGCTTTCTTT. Complete variable domain (other parts from reference TRBV7-8 and TRBJ1-1): GAGVSQSPRYKVAKRGQDVALRCDPISGHVSLFWYQQALGQGPEFLTYFQNEAQLDKSGLPSDRFFAERPEGSVSTLKIQRTQQEDSAVYLCASSARTEGEAFFGQGTRLTVV.